A single sample gave rise to the 2 T cell receptor beta chains below, sequenced in a study of beta chain features in type 1 diabetes. Study-level findings and limits: Shortening of TCRB CDR3s, moderate but significant, appeared in all four CD4+ subsets of Type 1 diabetes patients.

Expressed TCRB transcripts got sequenced, as all isolated RNA was reverse transcribed. Only in-frame clones appear in the TCRdb table, and some are missing; sequencing was by immunoSEQ multiplex PCR. The table records 680,000 or so clones, 10% to 15% of them present only once. These TCRs' antigens remain unknown. What was sequenced was naive CD4+ T cells from blood. Every receptor here comes from a man younger than 30 with type 1 diabetes.

This clone has only a few counts. This chain connects TRBV21-1 to TRBJ2-3; no DNA check was done on the table's D call, TRBD2. TRBV21-1 represents a pseudogene. The CDR3 is 17 amino acids. CDR3 loop: CASSKAPSGGAPDTQYF. CDR3 coding DNA: TGTGCCAGCAGCAAAGCCCCTAGCGGGGGGGCCCCAGATACGCAGTATTTT.

The chain uses TRBV7-2 and TRBJ1-2; D call uncertain. This CDR3 comprises 14 residues. V was clipped by 1 base and J by 0 bases, with 6 bases between them. Germline values: CDR1 SGHTA, CDR2 FQGNSA. The CDR3: CASSLGLPNYGYTF. The CDR3 region has the DNA TGTGCCAGCAGCTTAGGCCTACCTAACTATGGCTACACCTTC.